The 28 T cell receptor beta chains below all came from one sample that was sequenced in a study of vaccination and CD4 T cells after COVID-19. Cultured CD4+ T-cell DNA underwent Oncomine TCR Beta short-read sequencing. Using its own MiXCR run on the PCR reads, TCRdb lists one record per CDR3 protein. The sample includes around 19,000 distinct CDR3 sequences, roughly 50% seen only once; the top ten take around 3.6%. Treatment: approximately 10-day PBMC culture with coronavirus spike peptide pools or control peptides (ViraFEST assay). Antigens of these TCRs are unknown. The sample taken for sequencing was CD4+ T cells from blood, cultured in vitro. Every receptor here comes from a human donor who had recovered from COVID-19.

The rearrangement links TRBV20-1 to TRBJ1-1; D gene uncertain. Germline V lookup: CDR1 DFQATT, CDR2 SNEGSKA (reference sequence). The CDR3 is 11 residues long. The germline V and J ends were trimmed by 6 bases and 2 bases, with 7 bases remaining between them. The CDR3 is CSATTNTEAFF. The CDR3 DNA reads TGCAGTGCGACAACCAACACTGAAGCTTTCTTT.

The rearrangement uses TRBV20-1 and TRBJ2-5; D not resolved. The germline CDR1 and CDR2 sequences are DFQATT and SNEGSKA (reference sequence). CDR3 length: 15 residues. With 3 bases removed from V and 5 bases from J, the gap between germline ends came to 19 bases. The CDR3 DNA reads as TGCAGTGCTAGCATCGTGGATCCGGTTGGGGAGACCCAGTACTTC. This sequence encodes CSASIVDPVGETQYF.

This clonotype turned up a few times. The CDR3 loop is CASSFQGQGRDEAFF. The CDR3 bases are TGCGCCAGCAGCTTTCAAGGACAGGGGCGGGATGAAGCTTTCTTT. This chain uses TRBV5-1 with TRBJ1-1, with 9 bases lining up with TRBD1. The CDR3 is 15 residues long. V dropped 2 bases and J dropped 7; count of bases not matched to a gene: 9. Germline lookup yields CDR1 SGHRS and CDR2 YFSETQ.

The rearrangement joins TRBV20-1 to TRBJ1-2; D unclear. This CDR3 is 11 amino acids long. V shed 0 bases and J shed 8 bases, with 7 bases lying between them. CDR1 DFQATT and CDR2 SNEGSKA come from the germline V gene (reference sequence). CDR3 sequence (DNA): TGCAGTGCTAGAGATCTGGGGGGCTACACCTTC. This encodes CSARDLGGYTF.

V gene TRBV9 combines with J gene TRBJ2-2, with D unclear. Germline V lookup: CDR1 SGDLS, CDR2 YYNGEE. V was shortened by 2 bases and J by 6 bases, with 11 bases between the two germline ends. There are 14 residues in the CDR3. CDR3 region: CASSVRLVAGELFF. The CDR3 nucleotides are TGTGCCAGCAGCGTGCGACTCGTAGCCGGGGAGCTGTTTTTT. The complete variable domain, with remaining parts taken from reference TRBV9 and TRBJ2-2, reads DSGVTQTPKHLITATGQRVTLRCSPRSGDLSVYWYQQSLDQGLQFLIQYYNGEERAKGNILERFSAQQFPDLHSELNLSSLELGDSALYFCASSVRLVAGELFFGEGSRLTVL.

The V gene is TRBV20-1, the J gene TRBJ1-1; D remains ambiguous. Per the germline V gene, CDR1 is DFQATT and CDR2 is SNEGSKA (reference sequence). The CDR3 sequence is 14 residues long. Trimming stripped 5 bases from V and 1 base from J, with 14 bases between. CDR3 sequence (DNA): TGCAGTGCTGTTCTGAACGGACCGAACACTGAAGCTTTCTTT. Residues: CSAVLNGPNTEAFF.

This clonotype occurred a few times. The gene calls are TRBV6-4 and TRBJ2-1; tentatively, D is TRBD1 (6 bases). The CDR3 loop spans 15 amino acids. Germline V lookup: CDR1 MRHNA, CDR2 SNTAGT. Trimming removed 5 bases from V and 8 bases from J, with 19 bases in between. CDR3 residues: CASSRGGVYKDEQFF. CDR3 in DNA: TGTGCCAGCAGTCGAGGGGGAGTCTATAAGGATGAGCAGTTCTTC.

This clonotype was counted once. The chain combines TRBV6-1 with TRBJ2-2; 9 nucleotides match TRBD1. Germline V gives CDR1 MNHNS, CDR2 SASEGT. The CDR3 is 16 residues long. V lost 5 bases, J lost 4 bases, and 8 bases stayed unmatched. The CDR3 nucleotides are TGTGCCAGCAGTCGTAACAGGGGGCCCGTCACCGGGGAGCTGTTTTTT. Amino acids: CASSRNRGPVTGELFF.

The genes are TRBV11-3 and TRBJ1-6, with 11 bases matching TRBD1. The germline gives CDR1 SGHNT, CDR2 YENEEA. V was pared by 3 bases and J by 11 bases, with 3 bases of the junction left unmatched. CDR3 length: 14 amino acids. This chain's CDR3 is CASSLDRGLTPLHF. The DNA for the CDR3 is TGTGCCAGCAGCTTGGACAGGGGGCTTACACCCCTCCACTTT.

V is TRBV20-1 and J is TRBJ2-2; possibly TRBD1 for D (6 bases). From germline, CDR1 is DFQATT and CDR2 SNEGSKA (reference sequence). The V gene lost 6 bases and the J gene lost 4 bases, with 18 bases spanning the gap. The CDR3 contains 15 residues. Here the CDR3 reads CSAPAAGAITGELFF. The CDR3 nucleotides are TGCAGTGCCCCCGCGGCAGGGGCCATCACCGGGGAGCTGTTTTTT.

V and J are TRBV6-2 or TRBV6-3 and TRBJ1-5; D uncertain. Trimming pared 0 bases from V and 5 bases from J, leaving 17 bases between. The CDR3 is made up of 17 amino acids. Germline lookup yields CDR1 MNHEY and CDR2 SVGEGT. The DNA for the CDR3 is TGTGCCAGCAGTTACTCCATGAGGGCAGGCTGGGATCAGCCCCAGCATTTT. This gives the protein CASSYSMRAGWDQPQHF.

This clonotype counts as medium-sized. The CDR3 sequence is CASSLAHGGGAYEQYF. Here the CDR3 DNA reads TGTGCCAGCAGCTTAGCGCACGGCGGGGGGGCCTACGAGCAGTACTTC. The genes are TRBV7-2 and TRBJ2-7, with 9 bases identical to TRBD2. Germline V lookup: CDR1 SGHTA, CDR2 FQGNSA. The CDR3 is 16 residues long. The trim removed 0 bases at V and 2 bases at J, leaving 5 bases unmatched.

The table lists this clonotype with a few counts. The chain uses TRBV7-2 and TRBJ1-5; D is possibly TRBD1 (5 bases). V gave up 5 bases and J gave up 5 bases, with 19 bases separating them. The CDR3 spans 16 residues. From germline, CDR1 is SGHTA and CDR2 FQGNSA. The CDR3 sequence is CASSPNAWTSYQPQHF. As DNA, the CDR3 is TGTGCCAGCAGCCCGAACGCTTGGACAAGTTATCAGCCCCAGCATTTT. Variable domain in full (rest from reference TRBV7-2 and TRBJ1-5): GAGVSQSPSNKVTEKGKDVELRCDPISGHTALYWYRQSLGQGLEFLIYFQGNSAPDKSGLPSDRFSAERTGGSVSTLTIQRTQQEDSAVYLCASSPNAWTSYQPQHFGDGTRLSIL.

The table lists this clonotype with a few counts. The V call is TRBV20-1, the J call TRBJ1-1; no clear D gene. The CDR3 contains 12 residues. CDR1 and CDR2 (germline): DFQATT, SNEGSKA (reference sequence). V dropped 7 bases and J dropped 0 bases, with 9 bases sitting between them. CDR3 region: CSGTALNTEAFF. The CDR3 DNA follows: TGCAGTGGAACTGCCCTGAACACTGAAGCTTTCTTT.

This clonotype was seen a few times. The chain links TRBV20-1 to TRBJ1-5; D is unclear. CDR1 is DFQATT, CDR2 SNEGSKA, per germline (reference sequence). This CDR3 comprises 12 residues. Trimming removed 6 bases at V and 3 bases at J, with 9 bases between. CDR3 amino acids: CSARPANQPQHF. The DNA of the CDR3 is TGCAGTGCCCGCCCAGCCAATCAGCCCCAGCATTTT.

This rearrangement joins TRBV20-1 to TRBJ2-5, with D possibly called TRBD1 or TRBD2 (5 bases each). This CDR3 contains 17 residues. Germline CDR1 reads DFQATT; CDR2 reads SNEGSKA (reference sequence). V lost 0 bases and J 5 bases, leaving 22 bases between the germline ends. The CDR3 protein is CSARDVIGTDWGETQYF. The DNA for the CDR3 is TGCAGTGCTAGAGATGTGATCGGGACGGACTGGGGGGAGACCCAGTACTTC.

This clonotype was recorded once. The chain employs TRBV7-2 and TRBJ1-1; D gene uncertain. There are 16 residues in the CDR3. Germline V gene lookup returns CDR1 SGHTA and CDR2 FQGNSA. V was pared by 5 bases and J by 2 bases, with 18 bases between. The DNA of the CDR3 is TGTGCCAGCAGCAATAGCCCTGCGGGCTTCAACACTGAAGCTTTCTTT. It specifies CASSNSPAGFNTEAFF.

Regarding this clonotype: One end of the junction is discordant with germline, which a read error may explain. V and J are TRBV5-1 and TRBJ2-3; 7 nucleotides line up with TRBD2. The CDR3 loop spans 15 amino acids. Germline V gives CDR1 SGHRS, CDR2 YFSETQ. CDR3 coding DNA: TGCGCCAGCAACTTGGGGGGGACTAGCACAGATACGCAGTATTTT. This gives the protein CASNLGGTSTDTQYF.

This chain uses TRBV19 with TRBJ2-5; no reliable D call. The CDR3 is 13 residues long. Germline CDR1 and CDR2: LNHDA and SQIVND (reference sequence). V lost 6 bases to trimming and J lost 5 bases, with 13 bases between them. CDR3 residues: CASRDPVGETQYF. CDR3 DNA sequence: TGTGCCAGTAGGGACCCTGTAGGGGAGACCCAGTACTTC.

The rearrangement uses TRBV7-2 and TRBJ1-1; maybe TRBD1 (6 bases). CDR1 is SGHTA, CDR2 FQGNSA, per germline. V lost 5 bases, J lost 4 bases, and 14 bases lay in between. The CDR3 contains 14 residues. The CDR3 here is CASSPQQGITEAFF. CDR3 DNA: TGTGCCAGCAGCCCCCAACAGGGAATCACTGAAGCTTTCTTT. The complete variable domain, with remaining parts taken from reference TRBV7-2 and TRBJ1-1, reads GAGVSQSPSNKVTEKGKDVELRCDPISGHTALYWYRQSLGQGLEFLIYFQGNSAPDKSGLPSDRFSAERTGGSVSTLTIQRTQQEDSAVYLCASSPQQGITEAFFGQGTRLTVV.

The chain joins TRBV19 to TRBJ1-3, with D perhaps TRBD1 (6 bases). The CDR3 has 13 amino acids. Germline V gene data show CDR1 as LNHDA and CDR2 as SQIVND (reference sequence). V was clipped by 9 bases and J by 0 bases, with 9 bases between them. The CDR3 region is CASRDNSGNTIYF. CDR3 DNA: TGTGCCAGCCGGGACAACTCTGGAAACACCATATATTTT.

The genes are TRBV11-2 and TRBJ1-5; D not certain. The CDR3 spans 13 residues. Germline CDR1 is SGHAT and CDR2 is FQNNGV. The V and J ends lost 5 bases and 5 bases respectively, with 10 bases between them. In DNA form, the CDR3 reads TGTGCCAGCAGCCATAACTTCGATCAGCCCCAGCATTTT. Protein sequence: CASSHNFDQPQHF. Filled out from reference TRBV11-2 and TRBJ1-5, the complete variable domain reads EAGVAQSPRYKIIEKRQSVAFWCNPISGHATLYWYQQILGQGPKLLIQFQNNGVVDDSQLPKDRFSAERLKGVDSTLKIQPAKLEDSAVYLCASSHNFDQPQHFGDGTRLSIL.

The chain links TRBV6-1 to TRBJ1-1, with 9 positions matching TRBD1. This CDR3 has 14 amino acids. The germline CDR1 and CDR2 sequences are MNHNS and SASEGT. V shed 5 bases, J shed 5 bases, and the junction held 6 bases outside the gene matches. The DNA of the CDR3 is TGTGCCAGCAGTCGACGACAGGGGGGGACTGAAGCTTTCTTT. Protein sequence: CASSRRQGGTEAFF.

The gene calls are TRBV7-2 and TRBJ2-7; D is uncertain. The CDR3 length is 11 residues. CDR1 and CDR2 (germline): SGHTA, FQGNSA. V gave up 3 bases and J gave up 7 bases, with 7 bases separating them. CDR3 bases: TGTGCCAGCAGCTTGGTGGGAGAGCAGTACTTC. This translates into CASSLVGEQYF. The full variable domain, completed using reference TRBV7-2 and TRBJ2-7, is GAGVSQSPSNKVTEKGKDVELRCDPISGHTALYWYRQSLGQGLEFLIYFQGNSAPDKSGLPSDRFSAERTGGSVSTLTIQRTQQEDSAVYLCASSLVGEQYFGPGTRLTVT.

Here the CDR3 reads CASRPGTANTEAFF. CDR3 sequence (DNA): TGTGCCAGCAGACCCGGGACAGCTAACACTGAAGCTTTCTTT. The V call is TRBV7-9, the J call TRBJ1-1, with 7 positions matching TRBD1. Germline V gene sequence: CDR1 SEHNR, CDR2 FQNEAQ (reference sequence). CDR3 length equals 14 residues. The trim removed 6 bases at V and 2 bases at J, leaving 6 bases unmatched.

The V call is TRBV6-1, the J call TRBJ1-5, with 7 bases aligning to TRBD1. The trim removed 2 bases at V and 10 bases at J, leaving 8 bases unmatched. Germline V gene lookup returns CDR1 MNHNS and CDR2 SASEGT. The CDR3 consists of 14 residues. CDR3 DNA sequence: TGTGCCAGCAGTGAACGACAGGGTAGTGGACCCCAGCATTTT. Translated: CASSERQGSGPQHF.

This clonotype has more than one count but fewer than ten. For the CDR3, the DNA is TGTGCCAGCAGTGCACTTCCCGCCTACGAGCAGTACTTC. This gives the protein CASSALPAYEQYF. This chain joins TRBV6-1 and TRBJ2-7; D remains unclear. CDR1 is MNHNS and CDR2 is SASEGT in the germline V gene. The CDR3 length is 13 residues. Trimming took 4 bases from V and 2 from J, leaving 9 bases between them.

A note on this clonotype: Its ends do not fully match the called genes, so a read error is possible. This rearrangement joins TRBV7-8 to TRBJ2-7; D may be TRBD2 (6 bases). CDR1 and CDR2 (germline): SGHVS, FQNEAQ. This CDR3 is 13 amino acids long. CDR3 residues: CASGLVRGYEQYF. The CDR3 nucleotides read TGTGCCAGCGGCTTAGTGCGGGGCTACGAGCAGTACTTC.